Below, 32 T cell receptor beta chains from the same sample are listed, as sequenced in a study of shared clonotypes between healthy human individuals. The table came from immunoSEQ multiplex PCR; TCRdb's copy has only in-frame clones and leaves some out. This sample has some 1.5 million clones, with roughly 95% found just once. The sequencing input was naive CD4+ T cells sorted from blood. Sample subset: CD45RA+ positively selected. These receptors came from a man aged 25-45 years in good health.

The rearrangement uses TRBV2 and TRBJ1-4; D unclear. V lost 1 base, J lost 7 bases, and 7 bases lay in between. Per the germline V gene, CDR1 is SNHLY and CDR2 is FYNNEI. CDR3 size: 13 residues. The CDR3 region has the DNA TGTGCCAGCAGTGAAGAGGGAGGTGAAAAACTGTTTTTT. It yields the protein CASSEEGGEKLFF.

V and J are TRBV9 and TRBJ2-1, with D hard to call. This CDR3 has 13 amino acids. Per the germline V gene, CDR1 is SGDLS and CDR2 is YYNGEE. With 4 bases removed from V and 8 bases from J, the gap between germline ends came to 13 bases. CDR3 in DNA: TGTGCCAGCAGCCAGACCCCTTGGGATGAGCAGTTCTTC. This gives the protein CASSQTPWDEQFF.

The rearrangement links TRBV2 to TRBJ1-5; TRBD1 is a possible D gene (5 bases). This CDR3 is 15 amino acids long. V lost 5 bases and J 0 bases, leaving 11 bases between the germline ends. CDR1 is SNHLY and CDR2 is FYNNEI in the germline V gene. The CDR3 coding sequence is TGTGCCAGCAGTCCACAGGTAAATAGCAATCAGCCCCAGCATTTT. The encoded protein is CASSPQVNSNQPQHF.

This chain links TRBV7-9 with TRBJ1-4; a possible D gene is TRBD1 (5 bases). V lost 1 base and J 4 bases, leaving 19 bases between the germline ends. CDR1 is SEHNR, CDR2 FQNEAQ, per germline (reference sequence). The CDR3 sequence is 18 residues long. CDR3 in DNA: TGTGCCAGCAGCTTAGGGGCAGCTGGGACCGGCGGTAATGAAAAACTGTTTTTT. This codes for CASSLGAAGTGGNEKLFF. Together with reference TRBV7-9 and TRBJ1-4, the CDR3 gives the full variable domain: DTGVSQNPRHKITKRGQNVTFRCDPISEHNRLYWYRQTLGQGPEFLTYFQNEAQLEKSRLLSDRFSAERPKGSFSTLEIQRTEQGDSAMYLCASSLGAAGTGGNEKLFFGSGTQLSVL.

This chain uses TRBV19 with TRBJ1-2; 8 nucleotides align to TRBD1. CDR1 is LNHDA, CDR2 SQIVND, per germline (reference sequence). J gave up 4 bases and V 6 bases, and 7 bases lay outside the gene matches. The CDR3 consists of 14 residues. CDR3 bases: TGTGCCAGTAGGTTACAGGGGGGGCTCTATGGCTACACCTTC. It yields the protein CASRLQGGLYGYTF.

The chain employs TRBV14 and TRBJ1-4; tentative D call: TRBD1 (6 bases). Trimming cost V 2 bases and J 7 bases, with 17 bases left between them. This CDR3 has 16 amino acids. The germline V gene encodes CDR1 SGHDN and CDR2 FVKESK. The CDR3 protein is CASSQIENREREKLFF. The CDR3 bases are TGTGCCAGCAGCCAAATAGAAAACAGGGAGCGTGAAAAACTGTTTTTT.

The rearrangement uses TRBV27 and TRBJ1-5; perhaps TRBD1 as D (5 bases). The germline gives CDR1 MNHEY, CDR2 SMNVEV (reference sequence). Between the trimmed V and J ends, which lost 7 bases and 0 bases, there was a span of 10 bases. The CDR3 length is 14 residues. As DNA, the CDR3 is TGTGCCAGCATGGCAAGGGGTAGCAATCAGCCCCAGCATTTT. It codes for CASMARGSNQPQHF.

The V call is TRBV10-3, the J call TRBJ1-5; D may be TRBD1 (6 bases). Germline V gives CDR1 ENHRY, CDR2 SYGVKD. The CDR3 has 16 residues. Trimming shortened V by 0 bases and J by 0 bases, and 9 bases separated the two germline ends. The CDR3 coding sequence is TGTGCCATCAGTGAGTCAGGGGGGTTTAGCAATCAGCCCCAGCATTTT. Its translation: CAISESGGFSNQPQHF.

The chain carries TRBV7-2 and TRBJ1-5; 11 bases line up with TRBD1. Germline CDR1 SGHTA, CDR2 FQGNSA. The CDR3 extends over 16 amino acids. V was pared by 5 bases and J by 4 bases, with 7 bases of the junction left unmatched. CDR3 bases: TGTGCCAGCAGCCTATTAGGACAGGGGGCGAATCAGCCCCAGCATTTT. As protein: CASSLLGQGANQPQHF.

The gene calls are TRBV20-1 and TRBJ1-1; no clear D. Trimming took off 3 bases at V and 7 bases at J, with 9 bases between the two ends. Germline-derived CDR1 and CDR2 are DFQATT and SNEGSKA (reference sequence). This CDR3 is built from 11 residues. CDR3 loop: CSASPRSEAFF. The DNA of the CDR3 is TGCAGTGCTAGTCCCCGGAGTGAAGCTTTCTTT.

In the case of this clone: Relative to the germline gene, one junction end is altered; a read error may explain this. Here the CDR3 DNA reads TGCGCCAGCAGTGACACCACTAGCGGAGCCCGACACTTC. Translation: CASSDTTSGARHF. The gene calls are TRBV10-1 and TRBJ2-7; 8 bases are shared with TRBD2. CDR1 is WNHNN and CDR2 is SYGVQD in the germline V gene (reference sequence). This CDR3 is built from 13 residues.

This clone was observed a single time. The rearrangement joins TRBV5-1 to TRBJ2-7; TRBD1 matches 9 bases. V was clipped by 4 bases and J by 7 bases; unmatched bases: 9. The germline V gene encodes CDR1 SGHRS and CDR2 YFSETQ. This CDR3 is 14 amino acids long. Here the CDR3 DNA reads TGCGCCAGCAGCCGGGACAGGGATGCTAGGGAGCAGTACTTC. The encoded protein is CASSRDRDAREQYF.

This chain uses TRBV2 with TRBJ2-4, with D maybe TRBD1 (5 bases). Trimming cost V 6 bases and J 6 bases, with 9 bases left between them. The CDR3 extends over 12 amino acids. The germline V gene has CDR1 SNHLY and CDR2 FYNNEI. The CDR3 DNA follows: TGTGCCAGCAGAACAGGTGGAAACATTCAGTACTTC. This sequence encodes CASRTGGNIQYF.

This clone was seen a single time. The rearrangement links TRBV6-1 to TRBJ1-2; TRBD1 aligns across 9 bases. Germline lookup yields CDR1 MNHNS and CDR2 SASEGT. V shed 7 bases, J shed 1 base, and the junction held 4 bases outside the gene matches. The CDR3 length is 14 residues. The CDR3 is CASTLDRGNYGYTF. DNA of the CDR3: TGTGCCAGCACCCTGGACAGGGGTAACTATGGCTACACCTTC.

The chain joins TRBV6-5 to TRBJ1-1; D uncertain. V dropped 0 bases and J dropped 7 bases, with 9 bases sitting between them. The CDR3 runs to 13 residues. CDR1 MNHEY and CDR2 SVGAGI come from the germline V gene. The CDR3: CASSYSGKHEAFF. CDR3 nucleotides: TGTGCCAGCAGTTACTCGGGGAAACATGAAGCTTTCTTT.

This chain links TRBV4-1 with TRBJ2-5; TRBD1 matches 8 bases. V gave up 4 bases and J gave up 5 bases; unmatched junction bases: 6. CDR3 size: 14 residues. Germline assignment: CDR1 MGHRA and CDR2 YSYEKL. CDR3 amino acids: CASSRRTGGETQYF. The CDR3 region has the DNA TGCGCCAGCAGCCGCCGCACAGGGGGGGAGACCCAGTACTTC.

The rearrangement uses TRBV5-8 and TRBJ1-1; 7 bases agree with TRBD1. CDR1 and CDR2 (germline): SGHTS, YDEGEE. After removal of 4 bases from V and 7 bases from J, the junction contained 13 bases not matched to a gene. The CDR3 has 15 residues. CDR3 sequence reads: CASSHGTAWADEAFF. The CDR3 DNA is TGTGCCAGCAGCCACGGGACAGCCTGGGCCGATGAAGCTTTCTTT.

This sequence joins TRBV4-1 and TRBJ2-7; 7 bases are shared with TRBD2. The CDR3 is 16 amino acids. Germline assignment: CDR1 MGHRA and CDR2 YSYEKL. Trimming took 0 bases from V and 3 from J; bases not matched to a gene: 8. DNA of the CDR3: TGCGCCAGCAGCCAAGATCAGGCTAGCGGAATCTACGAGCAGTACTTC. Translation: CASSQDQASGIYEQYF.

This chain joins TRBV5-4 and TRBJ2-7; possibly TRBD1 for D (5 bases). V lost 0 bases, J lost 4 bases, and 8 bases lay in between. Germline CDR1 is SGHNT and CDR2 is YYREEE (reference sequence). The CDR3 has 13 residues. The CDR3 region has the DNA TGTGCCAGCAGCTTGGCAGGGAAATACGAGCAGTACTTC. Residues: CASSLAGKYEQYF.

CDR3 nucleotide sequence: TGTGCCAGCAGTTACCGGCAGGCCAATGAAAAACTGTTTTTT. Translation gives CASSYRQANEKLFF. V and J are TRBV6-5 and TRBJ1-4; no clear D gene. This CDR3 contains 14 residues. From germline, CDR1 is MNHEY and CDR2 SVGAGI. V lost 2 bases to trimming and J lost 5 bases, with 9 bases between them.

V gene TRBV5-1 combines with J gene TRBJ2-1; D is possibly TRBD1 (6 bases). V was trimmed by 6 bases and J by 2 bases, leaving 15 bases between them. The CDR3 runs to 15 residues. Germline lookup yields CDR1 SGHRS and CDR2 YFSETQ. CDR3 residues: CASTHKGDPYNEQFF. The CDR3, as DNA: TGCGCCAGCACCCATAAGGGGGACCCCTACAATGAGCAGTTCTTC.

The chain has TRBV5-1 and TRBJ1-4; tentatively, D is TRBD1 (5 bases). CDR1 is SGHRS and CDR2 is YFSETQ in the germline V gene. The CDR3 sequence is 13 residues long. V was trimmed by 5 bases and J by 7 bases, leaving 12 bases between them. The CDR3: CASRRGEGEKLFF. The CDR3 DNA follows: TGCGCCAGCAGGAGGGGTGAGGGTGAAAAACTGTTTTTT.

V usage is TRBV4-1 and J usage is TRBJ2-1; TRBD2 matches 12 bases. Unmatched junction bases numbered 6, after V lost 4 bases and J lost 14 bases. This CDR3 comprises 13 residues. Germline V gene sequence: CDR1 MGHRA, CDR2 YSYEKL. CDR3 sequence reads: CASSLSSGRAEFF. CDR3 in DNA: TGCGCCAGCAGCCTTTCTAGCGGGAGGGCAGAGTTCTTC.

The genes are TRBV7-6 and TRBJ2-2, with TRBD2 identical over 7 bases. V dropped 5 bases and J dropped 2; count of bases not matched to a gene: 8. Germline CDR1 is SGHVS and CDR2 is FNYEAQ. The CDR3 is made up of 16 amino acids. In DNA form, the CDR3 reads TGTGCCAGCAGCCTCAGGCTAGCGGTAAACACCGGGGAGCTGTTTTTT. The encoded protein is CASSLRLAVNTGELFF. The whole variable domain, filled in from reference TRBV7-6 and TRBJ2-2, reads GAGVSQSPRYKVTKRGQDVALRCDPISGHVSLYWYRQALGQGPEFLTYFNYEAQQDKSGLPNDRFSAERPEGSISTLTIQRTEQRDSAMYRCASSLRLAVNTGELFFGEGSRLTVL.

The chain is built from TRBV5-1 and TRBJ2-2; a weak D match, TRBD1 (5 bases). The V and J ends lost 4 bases and 4 bases respectively, with 20 bases between them. The CDR3 spans 17 residues. From germline, CDR1 is SGHRS and CDR2 YFSETQ. Written as DNA, the CDR3 is TGCGCCAGCAGCAGAGCTCGACAGCGTTCGGGCACCGGGGAGCTGTTTTTT. This translates into CASSRARQRSGTGELFF.

This clone was counted once. The J gene is TRBJ2-7, the V gene TRBV15, with 8 bases lining up with TRBD2. In germline, CDR1 is LNHNV, CDR2 YYDKDF (reference sequence). The J segment lost 0 bases and the V segment lost 0 bases, leaving 4 bases of the junction unmatched. The CDR3 is 16 amino acids. Here the CDR3 DNA reads TGTGCCACCAGCAGAGATCGAGCGGGAGCCTCCTACGAGCAGTACTTC. Translated, it gives CATSRDRAGASYEQYF.

As concerns this clone: Other nucleotide sequences from this sample produce the same CDR3. The rearrangement joins TRBV28 to TRBJ2-1, with a possible D match to TRBD1 (6 bases). The germline V gene encodes CDR1 MDHEN and CDR2 SYDVKM. Trimming took 5 bases from V and 4 from J, leaving 15 bases between them. The CDR3 is made up of 15 amino acids. The CDR3, as DNA: TGTGCCAGCAGTCCCCGTAACAGGGTATACAATGAGCAGTTCTTC. Encoded protein: CASSPRNRVYNEQFF.

The chain combines TRBV7-9 with TRBJ1-4; 9 bases match TRBD1. CDR1 and CDR2 from the germline V gene are SEHNR and FQNEAQ (reference sequence). V gave up 5 bases and J gave up 7 bases; unmatched junction bases: 11. This CDR3 is built from 16 residues. The CDR3 nucleotides read TGTGCCAGCAGCCTCCGTACAGGGGGCGCAGTTGAAAAACTGTTTTTT. Protein sequence: CASSLRTGGAVEKLFF.

This clone was counted once. This rearrangement joins TRBV6-6 to TRBJ2-7; TRBD2 aligns across 7 bases. J lost 2 bases, V lost 6 bases, and 7 bases had no gene match. This CDR3 region has 14 residues. Germline V CDR1 and CDR2: MNHNY, SVGAGI (reference sequence). The CDR3 nucleotides are TGTGCCAGCAGACGGGAGGTTGGTACCTACGAGCAGTACTTC. This translates into CASRREVGTYEQYF.

V is TRBV5-1 and J is TRBJ2-1; 7 bases are a match to TRBD1. V was clipped by 2 bases and J by 5 bases; unmatched bases: 10. This CDR3 region has 16 residues. Per germline, CDR1 SGHRS and CDR2 YFSETQ. CDR3 protein: CASSLGPDRVHNEQFF. Here the CDR3 DNA reads TGCGCCAGCAGCTTAGGACCCGACAGGGTCCACAATGAGCAGTTCTTC.

This rearrangement joins TRBV9 to TRBJ2-3; 13 nucleotides line up with TRBD2. The CDR3 is made up of 17 amino acids. CDR1 and CDR2 (germline): SGDLS, YYNGEE. With 6 bases clipped from V and 11 bases from J, the junction kept 18 bases outside the gene matches. The CDR3 region is CASTYTGTSGKGSEQYF. In DNA form, the CDR3 reads TGTGCCAGCACTTACACGGGGACTAGCGGGAAGGGCTCAGAGCAGTATTTT.

V and J are TRBV7-8 and TRBJ1-4; D possibly corresponds to TRBD1 (6 bases). Germline V CDR1 and CDR2: SGHVS, FQNEAQ. Trimming left V 8 bases short and J 7 bases short, with 17 bases between. This CDR3 contains 14 residues. The CDR3 DNA follows: TGTGCCAGCGGGGCGACAGGAACGGGTGAAAAACTGTTTTTT. Its translation: CASGATGTGEKLFF.